Each of the 3 T cell receptor delta chains below was sequenced from the same sample in a study of Vδ1+ human thymocytes. Their recognized antigens are unknown. RNA was extracted from the cells and then reverse transcribed. Pooled V-gene forward primers with one constant-region reverse primer generated the CDR3 amplicons by multiplex PCR. TCRdb reanalysed the multiplex PCR reads via CATT. The profile shows over 65,000 delta-chain clones, approximately 34% of them singletons. Study-level results: Highly polyclonal TRG and TRD repertoires with Gaussian CDR3 length distributions appeared in thymus.

The sample was Vdelta1+ gamma-delta thymocytes from the thymus. Subset defined: FACS-sorted CD3+ TCRalphabeta- TCRVdelta1+ TCRVdelta2- thymocytes. The receptor set was obtained from a boy under two years old who had congenital heart surgery.

This clone was detected only a few times. V and J are TRDV1 and TRDJ1; perhaps TRDD3 as D (6 bases). Germline V gene data show CDR1 as TSWWSYY and CDR2 as QGS. The CDR3 is 21 residues long. Trimming left V 1 base short and J 4 bases short, with 31 bases between. This chain's CDR3 is CALGEPWHNGGLRTGGDKLIF. The CDR3 coding sequence is TGTGCTCTTGGGGAACCTTGGCACAATGGGGGCCTAAGGACGGGGGGCGATAAACTCATCTTT.

This sequence joins TRDV2 and TRDJ1, with 9 positions matching TRDD3. The germline V gene has CDR1 GEAIGNYY and CDR2 EKD. V shed 9 bases and J 1 base; nucleotides not matched to a gene: 17. The CDR3 sequence is 17 residues long. The DNA for the CDR3 is TGTGCCCGCGGCTTTGCCTGGGGGATGGTACCCACCGATAAACTCATCTTT. This codes for CARGFAWGMVPTDKLIF.

V usage is TRDV1 and J usage is TRDJ1, with 7 bases fitting TRDD3. J lost 3 bases, V lost 1 base, and 14 bases had no gene match. Germline V gene lookup returns CDR1 TSWWSYY and CDR2 QGS. The CDR3 is 18 residues long. The DNA of the CDR3 is TGTGCTCTTGGGGAACCCATTGGAGTCCTGGGGATAGCCGATAAACTCATCTTT. Translating gives CALGEPIGVLGIADKLIF.